This T cell receptor beta chain was identified in a study of blood T cell repertoires in COVID-19. The method was immunoSEQ multiplex PCR; TCRdb's version includes in-frame clones alone and lacks a portion of them. Here the sample spans some 150,000 clones, about 90% being singletons. Looked up from germline, CDR1 is MDHEN and CDR2 is SYDVKM. The CDR3 sequence is 15 residues long. The ends lost 6 bases at V and 6 bases at J; junction bases unmatched: 12. The chain couples TRBV28 to TRBJ2-7; TRBD2 agrees at 9 bases. The sequenced sample consisted of peripheral blood. This clonotype was sampled from a human donor in a cohort sampled during active COVID-19. The CDR3 DNA sequence: TGTGCCAGCAGCAGATTAGCGGGGGCCCGAGGCGAGCAGTACTTC. Translating gives CASSRLAGARGEQYF.